This paragraph covers one T cell receptor beta chain sequence. Antigen unknown. The sample is drawn from a study of lymphopenia after photon versus proton radiotherapy. Study-wide results and limits: Proton therapy kept repertoires fairly stable, unlike photons, which gained effector/memory cells. Post-nadir TCR diversity decline inversely tracked overall survival among those who died. After lymphocyte nadir, photon-treated repertoires showed oligoclonal expansion, especially CD8+ Temra. Only patients who died were analyzed for survival; proton advantage is unproven.

From germline, CDR1 is LNHNV and CDR2 YYDKDF (reference sequence). V gave up 0 bases and J gave up 4 bases; unmatched junction bases: 3. This CDR3 contains 15 residues. TCRdb's copy holds only in-frame clones and misses some; the assay was immunoSEQ multiplex PCR. Among approximately 16,000 clones, 86% were seen once, and the ten largest hold under 14%. The sequence came from a man between 65 and 85 years old with pancreatic cancer. Source: peripheral blood, taken from a patient treated with proton-based radiotherapy. The chain recombines TRBV15 with TRBJ1-5; TRBD1 agrees at 7 bases. The CDR3 bases are TGTGCCACCAGCAGAGACCCACAGGGGAATCAGCCCCAGCATTTT. The encoded protein is CATSRDPQGNQPQHF.